These T cell receptor beta chains were read from a single sample in a study of T cells after yellow fever vaccination. TCRdb independently ran MiXCR on the 5' RACE reads; one entry per CDR3 protein. The sample carries 300,000 to 400,000 distinct CDR3 sequences, roughly 8.7% recorded once. Sample: PBMCs, taken on the day of the first yellow fever vaccination. Receptors were obtained from a man between 18 and 29 years old who received the YFV17D yellow fever vaccine. The CDR3 runs from the conserved cysteine through the conserved F or W. The D gene is left open where the match is weak. A clone size is listed for some rows: how often the clone was seen (once, few, many), or a class if it is expanded.

few,TRBD1,TRBV12-3/TRBV12-4,TRBJ1-2,TGTGCCAGCAGTTTAATCTACAGGGGCGGGAATGGCTACACCTTC,CASSLIYRGGNGYTF
few,TRBD1,TRBV6-1,TRBJ2-3,TGTGCCAGCAGTAGACAGGGGGCGCTGGGCACAGATACGCAGTATTTT,CASSRQGALGTDTQYF
few,-,TRBV27,TRBJ1-5,TGTGCCAGCAGTTTGCTCTCCCACGACAGAGTGAATCAGCCCCAGCATTTT,CASSLLSHDRVNQPQHF
few,-,TRBV25-1,TRBJ1-2,TGTGCCAGCAGACAGCTCAACTATGGCTACACCTTC,CASRQLNYGYTF
few,-,TRBV7-9,TRBJ2-5,TGTGCCAGCAGCCGAGGGGCCTTCCAAGAGACCCAGTACTTC,CASSRGAFQETQYF
-,-,TRBV12-3/TRBV12-4,TRBJ2-7,TGTGCCAGCAGTTTACGCGCGGGGGCCTCCTACGAGCAGTACTTC,CASSLRAGASYEQYF
few,-,TRBV6-1,TRBJ2-5,TGTGCCAGCAGTCCTTGGCGTGGGGTCCAAGAGACCCAGTACTTC,CASSPWRGVQETQYF
-,-,TRBV27,TRBJ1-2,TGTGCCAGCAGTTGGTCGGTGGTTTCGCCCCTTGGCTACACCTTC,CASSWSVVSPLGYTF
many,-,TRBV4-2,TRBJ1-6,TGTGCCAGCAGCCAAGAGTTGCCATTCAACTCACCCCTCCACTTT,CASSQELPFNSPLHF
few,-,TRBV7-8,TRBJ1-4,TGTGCCAGCAGGGAGAGTGCAACTAATGAAAAACTGTTTTTT,CASRESATNEKLFF
-,-,TRBV5-4,TRBJ2-5,TGTGCCAGCAGCCTACGGGACTCACCGGAGACCCAGTACTTC,CASSLRDSPETQYF
many,-,TRBV5-1,TRBJ2-7,TGCGCCAGCAGCGGGACGACAGGACCTCGGCAGTACTTC,CASSGTTGPRQYF
-,-,TRBV20-1,TRBJ2-3,TGCAGTGCTGGGGGGGGGCCGGTAGATACGCAGTATTTT,CSAGGGPVDTQYF
-,-,TRBV19,TRBJ1-1,TGTGCCAGTAAACTGGACCCGAACACTGAAGCTTTCTTT,CASKLDPNTEAFF
-,TRBD1,TRBV7-6,TRBJ2-7,TGTGCCAGCAGCCTAGGGGGACAGGGGTGGCACGAGCAGTACTTC,CASSLGGQGWHEQYF
few,-,TRBV7-2,TRBJ2-5,TGTGCCAGCAGCTTATTCCCCGACCAAGAGACCCAGTACTTC,CASSLFPDQETQYF
few,-,TRBV20-1,TRBJ2-2,TGCAGTGCTAGCCGGGGCCACGGGGAGCTGTTTTTT,CSASRGHGELFF
few,-,TRBV7-6,TRBJ2-7,TGTGCCAGCAGCTCCGGACAGACGAGCTCCTACGAGCAGTACTTC,CASSSGQTSSYEQYF
-,TRBD1,TRBV7-2,TRBJ1-2,TGTGCCAGCAGCTTAGCCCCGGGACAGGTCTATGGCTACACCTTC,CASSLAPGQVYGYTF
-,TRBD1,TRBV6-2/TRBV6-3,TRBJ2-6,TGTGCCAGCAGTCGTAGCCGGGACAGGTGGACTGGGGCCAACGTCCTGACTTTC,CASSRSRDRWTGANVLTF
many,-,TRBV3-1,TRBJ2-3,TGTGCCAGCAGCCAAAACGGGATCGGACTTACGCAGTATTTT,CASSQNGIGLTQYF
-,TRBD2,TRBV5-1,TRBJ2-2,TGCGCCAGCAGCTCCTTGGCGGGGGGGCCCACTGGGGAGCTGTTTTTT,CASSSLAGGPTGELFF
many,TRBD1,TRBV10-2,TRBJ2-7,TGCGCCAGTGTGGACAGGGGGCTGTACGAGCAGTACTTC,CASVDRGLYEQYF
few,TRBD2,TRBV7-2,TRBJ2-5,TGTGCCAGCAGTTATGTCCGGGAGGCTCAGACCCAGTACTTC,CASSYVREAQTQYF
few,-,TRBV6-1,TRBJ1-2,TGTGCCAGCAGTGGCGCAGGGGTGTACTATGGCTACACCTTC,CASSGAGVYYGYTF
few,-,TRBV7-6,TRBJ2-3,TGTGCCAGCAGCTTCCCGTCTGACACGGATAGCACAGATACGCAGTATTTT,CASSFPSDTDSTDTQYF
few,TRBD2,TRBV6-2/TRBV6-3,TRBJ2-1,TGTGCCAGCAGTTACTCTGCTAGCGGGGGGAGGAGGAACAATGAGCAGTTCTTC,CASSYSASGGRRNNEQFF
many,-,TRBV4-3,TRBJ1-6,TGCGCCAGCAGCCAAGAGTCCACAAATAGGGGCTATAATTCACCCCTCCACTTT,CASSQESTNRGYNSPLHF
few,-,TRBV6-5,TRBJ2-5,TGTGCCAGCAGTCACGGTGGGGAGACCCAGTACTTC,CASSHGGETQYF
-,TRBD1,TRBV2,TRBJ1-1,TGTGCCAGCAGTGAAGCGCCAGGGGGCACTGAAGCTTTCTTT,CASSEAPGGTEAFF
few,TRBD2,TRBV7-3,TRBJ2-1,TGTGCCAGCAGCCCCCGGGGGGGCCAATCCTACAATGAGCAGTTCTTC,CASSPRGGQSYNEQFF
many,-,TRBV5-1,TRBJ2-3,TGCGCCAGCAGCTTCGACCCTTTGACAGATACGCAGTATTTT,CASSFDPLTDTQYF
-,TRBD2,TRBV7-9,TRBJ2-3,TGTGCCAGCACCGACATAAGCGGGGCCGGCACAGATACGCAGTATTTT,CASTDISGAGTDTQYF
many,TRBD2,TRBV3-1,TRBJ2-2,TGTGCCAGCAGCCCCGGACTAGCGGGGGTCTCGAACACCGGGGAGCTGTTTTTT,CASSPGLAGVSNTGELFF
-,-,TRBV4-2,TRBJ2-2,TGTGCCAGCAGCCAAGAAGTTTTAGGAGGGAACACCGGGGAGCTGTTTTTT,CASSQEVLGGNTGELFF
few,TRBD1,TRBV4-1,TRBJ2-1,TGCGCCAGCAGCGCTACCGGGACAGGGAGGTCGGGTGAGCAGTTCTTC,CASSATGTGRSGEQFF
many,TRBD1,TRBV29-1,TRBJ1-2,TGCAGCGTGGGAGGGGGACAGGGATACGGCTACACCTTC,CSVGGGQGYGYTF
many,-,TRBV29-1,TRBJ2-3,TGCAGCGTTGAAGATTGGGGACAAAGCACAGATACGCAGTATTTT,CSVEDWGQSTDTQYF
few,TRBD1,TRBV19,TRBJ1-1,TGTGCCAGTAGTGATGACAGGGGGCAGGACACTGAAGCTTTCTTT,CASSDDRGQDTEAFF
many,-,TRBV6-1,TRBJ2-1,TGTGCCAGCACCCCGAGCGTAGACCGAAATGAGCAGTTCTTC,CASTPSVDRNEQFF
few,-,TRBV30,TRBJ1-2,TGTGCCTGGACTAGAGGTGGGACCGTAAACTATGGCTACACCTTC,CAWTRGGTVNYGYTF
many,-,TRBV5-1,TRBJ1-5,TGCGCCAGCAGCTTGACTGGAAGCAATCAGCCCCAGCATTTT,CASSLTGSNQPQHF
-,TRBD2,TRBV5-1,TRBJ2-3,TGCGCCAGCAGCTTGGGAGCGGGATCAGATACGCAGTATTTT,CASSLGAGSDTQYF
few,TRBD2,TRBV30,TRBJ2-5,TGTGCCTGGAGGTTGGTTAGGACTAGGATAAAGACCCAGTACTTC,CAWRLVRTRIKTQYF
many,-,TRBV7-2,TRBJ1-1,TGTGCCAGCAGCTTCTCGGACACTGAAGCTTTCTTT,CASSFSDTEAFF
few,TRBD2,TRBV5-4,TRBJ2-5,TGTGCCAGCAGCCGAGGGACTAGCGGGGGGGAAGAGACCCAGTACTTC,CASSRGTSGGEETQYF
few,TRBD2,TRBV9,TRBJ2-1,TGTGCCAGCAGCTCGGGACTAGAGAGCAATGAGCAGTTCTTC,CASSSGLESNEQFF
-,-,TRBV19,TRBJ1-1,TGTGCCAGTAGTATAGCCCGAGGGCTGAACACTGAAGCTTTCTTT,CASSIARGLNTEAFF
-,-,TRBV6-2/TRBV6-3,TRBJ2-2,TGTGCCAGCCCTACGCCGAACACCGGGGAGCTGTTTTTT,CASPTPNTGELFF
few,-,TRBV7-9,TRBJ2-2,TGTGCCAGCAGCGACGACTGGGGGCGGACCGGGGAGCTGTTTTTT,CASSDDWGRTGELFF
-,-,TRBV15,TRBJ2-5,TGTGCCACCAGCAGACAGGGAGAAGAGACCCAGTACTTC,CATSRQGEETQYF
-,TRBD1,TRBV7-9,TRBJ1-5,TGTGCCAGCAGCGCCGGGACAGCTAGCAATCAGCCCCAGCATTTT,CASSAGTASNQPQHF
-,TRBD1,TRBV3-1,TRBJ2-2,TGTGCCAGCAGCCCCGGGACAGTCAGCGGGGAGCTGTTTTTT,CASSPGTVSGELFF